This TCR beta chain was sequenced in a study of regulatory T cells in long-lasting Graves disease. V dropped 4 bases and J dropped 3 bases, with 18 bases sitting between them. CDR3 size: 16 residues. Germline CDR1 is LNHDA and CDR2 is SQIVND (reference sequence). This clonotype showed up just a few times. The TCR beta library used iRepertoire HTBI primers with Arm-PCR amplification of CDR3. Via MiXCR, TCRdb re-called the multiplex PCR reads, giving one row per CDR3 protein. The table shows approximately 400,000 distinct CDR3 sequences, with 23% occurring only once. Time point: persistent/refractory GD, antithyroid drugs over 5 years with positive TRAb. Making the TCR library involved RNA that had been extracted from PBMCs.

This chain joins TRBV19 and TRBJ1-2, with unresolved D. This TCR was recovered from a female donor with Graves disease. The specimen was peripheral blood mononuclear cells (PBMCs), collected when the disease was refractory, from a patient treated with antithyroid drugs. CDR3 sequence reads: CASSTLRGFPDYGYTF. DNA for the CDR3: TGTGCCAGTAGTACTCTACGGGGTTTCCCCGACTATGGCTACACCTTC.